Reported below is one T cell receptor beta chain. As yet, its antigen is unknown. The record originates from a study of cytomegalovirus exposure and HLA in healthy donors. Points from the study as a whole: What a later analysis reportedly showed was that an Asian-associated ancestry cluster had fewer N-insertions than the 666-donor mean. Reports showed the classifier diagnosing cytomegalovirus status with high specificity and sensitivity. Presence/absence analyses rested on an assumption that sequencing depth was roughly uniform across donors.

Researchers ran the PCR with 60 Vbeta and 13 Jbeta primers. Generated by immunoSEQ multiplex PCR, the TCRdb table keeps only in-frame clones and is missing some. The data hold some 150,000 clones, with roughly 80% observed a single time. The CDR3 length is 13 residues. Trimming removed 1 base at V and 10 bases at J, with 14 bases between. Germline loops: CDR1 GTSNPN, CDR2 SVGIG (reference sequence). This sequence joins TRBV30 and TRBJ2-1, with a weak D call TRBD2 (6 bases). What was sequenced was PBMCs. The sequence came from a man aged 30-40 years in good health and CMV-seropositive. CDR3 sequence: CAWSAMPAGEQFF. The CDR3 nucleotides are TGTGCCTGGAGTGCTATGCCTGCGGGGGAGCAGTTCTTC.